These 31 T cell receptor beta chains came from one sample sequenced in a study of blood T cell repertoires in COVID-19. TCRdb keeps only in-frame clones here, not all; method: immunoSEQ multiplex PCR. The table shows approximately 150,000 clones, with about nine tenths occurring only once. What was sequenced was peripheral blood. Source of these receptors: a woman aged 55-75 years who had recovered from COVID-19.

The CDR3 protein is CALGQPNYGYTF. The CDR3 DNA follows: TGTGCGTTGGGGCAGCCAAACTATGGCTACACCTTC. This sequence joins TRBV30 and TRBJ1-2, with D perhaps matching TRBD1 (5 bases). This CDR3 is built from 12 residues. CDR1 is GTSNPN and CDR2 is SVGIG in the germline V gene (reference sequence).

This sequence joins TRBV18 and TRBJ1-5; D not resolved. CDR3 length equals 12 residues. Trimming left V 5 bases short and J 6 bases short, with 8 bases between. Looked up from germline, CDR1 is KGHSH and CDR2 is LQKENI. CDR3 bases: TGTGCCAGCTCAGGAGGCTCTCAGCCCCAGCATTTT. This encodes CASSGGSQPQHF.

The chain links TRBV2 to TRBJ2-3; TRBD2 might be the D (5 bases). This CDR3 comprises 16 residues. CDR1 and CDR2 from the germline V gene are SNHLY and FYNNEI. Deletions cut 7 bases from V and 4 bases from J, with 21 bases between. CDR3 sequence: CASTSVLGLPADTQYF. The DNA for the CDR3 is TGTGCCAGCACCTCGGTACTAGGCCTTCCGGCAGATACGCAGTATTTT.

This chain connects TRBV21-1 to TRBJ2-1; TRBD1 reflects the table's D call only, with no check against the DNA. TRBV21-1 is flagged as a pseudogene. This CDR3 has 18 amino acids. The CDR3 bases are TGTGCCAGCAACCACCGGGACAGGGGCCTTCTACCTTACAATGAGCAGTTCTTC. This encodes CASNHRDRGLLPYNEQFF.

This clone showed up just once. The chain has TRBV19 and TRBJ2-2; 9 bases are shared with TRBD1. The CDR3 has 17 amino acids. V lost 0 bases and J lost 4; bases outside the gene matches: 6. Germline lookup yields CDR1 LNHDA and CDR2 SQIVND (reference sequence). The CDR3 coding sequence is TGTGCCAGTAGTATAGATCTAAGACAGGGGGGCACCGGGGAGCTGTTTTTT. As protein: CASSIDLRQGGTGELFF.

The chain couples TRBV6-5 to TRBJ2-1; 10 positions agree with TRBD2. The CDR3 loop spans 15 amino acids. V shed 3 bases and J 8 bases; nucleotides not matched to a gene: 7. The germline V gene has CDR1 MNHEY and CDR2 SVGAGI. The CDR3 spells CASSYPGLAIYEQFF. CDR3 bases: TGTGCCAGCAGTTATCCGGGACTAGCGATCTATGAGCAGTTCTTC.

J is TRBJ1-2 and V is TRBV7-9; TRBD1 might be the D (6 bases). Germline CDR1 reads SEHNR; CDR2 reads FQNEAQ (reference sequence). The CDR3 runs 15 residues. V was trimmed by 5 bases and J by 0 bases, leaving 13 bases between them. CDR3 loop: CASSTGQLANYGYTF. For the CDR3, the DNA is TGTGCCAGCAGCACAGGACAGTTAGCTAACTATGGCTACACCTTC.

V is TRBV28 and J is TRBJ2-1; unclear D gene. The V end lost 6 bases, the J end lost 3 bases, and 9 bases lay between the germline ends. Germline values: CDR1 MDHEN, CDR2 SYDVKM. This CDR3 comprises 13 residues. CDR3 DNA: TGTGCCAGCAGAGTGGAGAACTACAATGAGCAGTTCTTC. It specifies CASRVENYNEQFF.

This chain uses TRBV19 with TRBJ1-1, with 7 bases identical to TRBD1. V lost 2 bases and J lost 4; bases outside the gene matches: 4. This CDR3 spans 14 amino acids. CDR1 and CDR2 (germline): LNHDA, SQIVND (reference sequence). The DNA of the CDR3 is TGTGCCAGTAGTATACGACAGGGAGGCACTGAAGCTTTCTTT. As protein: CASSIRQGGTEAFF.

V gene TRBV7-6 combines with J gene TRBJ2-1; 8 bases match TRBD1. This CDR3 region has 14 residues. Germline assignment: CDR1 SGHVS and CDR2 FNYEAQ. Trimming cost V 5 bases and J 6 bases; bases outside gene matches: 6. As DNA, the CDR3 is TGTGCCAGCAGCACTCGGACAGGGAGCAATGAGCAGTTCTTC. This codes for CASSTRTGSNEQFF.

The gene calls are TRBV28 and TRBJ1-1, with D unresolved. Per germline, CDR1 MDHEN and CDR2 SYDVKM. Trimming left V 6 bases short and J 4 bases short, with 18 bases between. The CDR3 runs 15 residues. The CDR3 sequence: CASRAVRGLATEAFF. The CDR3 DNA follows: TGTGCCAGCAGGGCGGTTCGGGGTTTGGCCACTGAAGCTTTCTTT.

This clone was found once. The V and J genes are TRBV2 and TRBJ2-7, with TRBD1 matching over 8 bases. V lost 5 bases to trimming and J lost 4 bases; unmatched junction nucleotides: 7. The CDR3 contains 14 residues. The germline V gene encodes CDR1 SNHLY and CDR2 FYNNEI. CDR3 DNA sequence: TGTGCCAGCAGTCCCCAGGGGGCTGCGTACGAGCAGTACTTC. This translates into CASSPQGAAYEQYF.

The rearrangement uses TRBV6-2 or TRBV6-3 and TRBJ2-1, with TRBD1 identical over 8 bases. Germline V gene data show CDR1 as MNHEY and CDR2 as SVGEGT. V trimming: 5 bases; J trimming: 2 bases; junction bases outside the gene matches: 5. The CDR3 sequence is 15 residues long. Written as DNA, the CDR3 is TGTGCCAGCAGTAGGACAGGGAAGACCTACAATGAGCAGTTCTTC. Its translation is CASSRTGKTYNEQFF.

The gene calls are TRBV6-5 and TRBJ2-5; 7 bases align to TRBD1. The CDR3 is 15 residues long. The V gene's germline CDR1 is MNHEY and CDR2 SVGAGI. V was clipped by 6 bases and J by 2 bases; unmatched bases: 9. The CDR3 region is CASSQPGTAQETQYF. CDR3 sequence (DNA): TGTGCCAGCAGCCAACCAGGGACAGCGCAAGAGACCCAGTACTTC.

This rearrangement joins TRBV13 to TRBJ1-4, with 7 bases lining up with TRBD1. After removal of 5 bases from V and 7 bases from J, the junction contained 7 bases not matched to a gene. Germline V gives CDR1 PRHDT, CDR2 FYEKMQ (reference sequence). There are 14 residues in the CDR3. The CDR3 region is CASSADRESEKLFF. CDR3 bases: TGTGCCAGCAGCGCCGACAGGGAGAGTGAAAAACTGTTTTTT.

V and J are TRBV9 and TRBJ2-5; 7 bases map to TRBD1. The CDR3 is 13 amino acids. V was pared by 0 bases and J by 4 bases, with 0 bases of the junction left unmatched. CDR1 is SGDLS and CDR2 is YYNGEE in the germline V gene. The CDR3 DNA sequence: TGTGCCAGCAGCGTAGACAGGGGAGAGACCCAGTACTTC. Its protein is CASSVDRGETQYF.

The J gene is TRBJ2-5, the V gene TRBV5-1, with 10 bases aligning to TRBD1. Trimming cost V 5 bases and J 5 bases; bases outside gene matches: 9. The CDR3 spans 15 residues. Looked up from germline, CDR1 is SGHRS and CDR2 is YFSETQ. The CDR3 nucleotides are TGCGCCAGCAGGTGGTCGGGGACAGGGGAGGAGACCCAGTACTTC. This encodes CASRWSGTGEETQYF.

The CDR3 spells CASSLEAEQYF. CDR3 sequence (DNA): TGCGCCAGCAGCTTGGAAGCCGAGCAGTACTTC. V and J are TRBV5-1 and TRBJ2-7, with D uncertain. With 0 bases removed from V and 6 bases from J, the gap between germline ends came to 4 bases. CDR1 is SGHRS, CDR2 YFSETQ, per germline. CDR3 length: 11 amino acids.

This chain joins TRBV4-1 and TRBJ2-5, with 7 nucleotides matching TRBD1. The CDR3 covers 18 residues. With V trimmed by 1 base and J by 5 bases, 16 bases remained unmatched. From germline, CDR1 is MGHRA and CDR2 YSYEKL. CDR3 DNA: TGCGCCAGCAGCCAAGGTATCAGGGGGAACTCCGGACGGGAGACCCAGTACTTC. This sequence encodes CASSQGIRGNSGRETQYF.

This sequence joins TRBV29-1 and TRBJ2-7; 9 nucleotides match TRBD1. V trimming: 5 bases; J trimming: 6 bases; junction bases outside the gene matches: 14. Germline lookup yields CDR1 SQVTM and CDR2 ANQGSEA. The CDR3 has 15 amino acids. CDR3 loop: CSVLITPGQGFEQYF. The CDR3 region has the DNA TGCAGCGTTCTAATTACACCGGGACAGGGATTCGAGCAGTACTTC.

This chain connects TRBV2 to TRBJ2-4; TRBD2 is a possible D gene (5 bases). The CDR3 length is 13 residues. V was shortened by 2 bases and J by 5 bases, with 7 bases between the two germline ends. CDR1 SNHLY and CDR2 FYNNEI come from the germline V gene. CDR3 in amino acids: CASSEMRENIQYF. For the CDR3, the DNA is TGTGCCAGCAGTGAAATGAGGGAAAACATTCAGTACTTC.

The V gene is TRBV29-1, the J gene TRBJ2-5; 7 nucleotides line up with TRBD1. This CDR3 is built from 13 residues. CDR1 and CDR2 (germline): SQVTM, ANQGSEA. The ends lost 7 bases at V and 5 bases at J; junction bases unmatched: 10. The CDR3 DNA reads TGCAGCGGCCAAAGACAGGGTAGGGAGACCCAGTACTTC. Translating it yields CSGQRQGRETQYF.

J is TRBJ2-5 and V is TRBV5-1; possible D gene TRBD1, 6 bases. This CDR3 region has 14 residues. Between the trimmed V and J ends, which lost 0 bases and 7 bases, there was a span of 13 bases. Per germline, CDR1 SGHRS and CDR2 YFSETQ. The CDR3 sequence: CASSLGGDRSTQYF. The CDR3 nucleotides are TGCGCCAGCAGCTTGGGGGGCGACAGGTCGACCCAGTACTTC. Full variable domain (rest looked up from reference TRBV5-1 and TRBJ2-5): KAGVTQTPRYLIKTRGQQVTLSCSPISGHRSVSWYQQTPGQGLQFLFEYFSETQRNKGNFPGRFSGRQFSNSRSEMNVSTLELGDSALYLCASSLGGDRSTQYFGPGTRLLVL.

This chain uses TRBV4-1 with TRBJ1-2; D is undetermined. Germline CDR1 and CDR2: MGHRA and YSYEKL. The CDR3 runs to 16 residues. V shed 4 bases and J shed 4 bases, with 19 bases lying between them. Here the CDR3 reads CASSPAGVGITYGYTF. Here the CDR3 DNA reads TGCGCCAGCAGCCCCGCCGGGGTAGGGATTACCTATGGCTACACCTTC.

This sequence joins TRBV19 and TRBJ2-7, with a tentative D call TRBD1 (5 bases). Trimming removed 5 bases at V and 6 bases at J, with 14 bases between. The CDR3 length is 13 residues. CDR1 and CDR2 from the germline V gene are LNHDA and SQIVND (reference sequence). The CDR3 sequence: CASSEQAASEQYF. CDR3 DNA: TGTGCCAGTAGTGAACAGGCGGCGAGCGAGCAGTACTTC.

The chain combines TRBV5-5 with TRBJ1-4; D might be TRBD1 (5 bases). The CDR3 totals 17 residues. The V gene's germline CDR1 is SGHKS and CDR2 YYEKEE (reference sequence). The V end lost 4 bases, the J end lost 6 bases, and 22 bases lay between the germline ends. CDR3 nucleotide sequence: TGTGCCAGCAGCCTTGGTCGAAATTGGGGGGTATATGAAAAACTGTTTTTT. It yields the protein CASSLGRNWGVYEKLFF. Full variable domain (outside the CDR3, taken from reference TRBV5-5 and TRBJ1-4): DAGVTQSPTHLIKTRGQQVTLRCSPISGHKSVSWYQQVLGQGPQFIFQYYEKEERGRGNFPDRFSARQFPNYSSELNVNALLLGDSALYLCASSLGRNWGVYEKLFFGSGTQLSVL.

The chain joins TRBV21-1 to TRBJ1-1. TRBV21-1 is deemed a pseudogene. This CDR3 contains 12 residues. CDR3 DNA: TGTGCCAGCACTGGGGGAGGCGCTGAAGCTTTCTTT. Translated: CASTGGGAEAFF.

The chain uses TRBV12-3 or TRBV12-4 and TRBJ2-2, with unresolved D. CDR3 length: 12 residues. V lost 5 bases to trimming and J lost 7 bases, with 8 bases between them. The CDR3 nucleotides read TGTGCCAGCAGTCCTACTTACGGGGAGCTGTTTTTT. It is translated as CASSPTYGELFF.

This sequence joins TRBV9 and TRBJ2-1; TRBD2 might be the D (6 bases). Deletions cut 4 bases from V and 2 bases from J, with 16 bases between. Germline V CDR1 and CDR2: SGDLS, YYNGEE. The CDR3 sequence is 16 residues long. The chain's CDR3 is CASSLLHGGAYNEQFF. CDR3 nucleotides: TGTGCCAGCAGCCTCCTCCACGGGGGTGCCTACAATGAGCAGTTCTTC. Combining the CDR3 with reference TRBV9 and TRBJ2-1 gives the whole variable domain DSGVTQTPKHLITATGQRVTLRCSPRSGDLSVYWYQQSLDQGLQFLIQYYNGEERAKGNILERFSAQQFPDLHSELNLSSLELGDSALYFCASSLLHGGAYNEQFFGPGTRLTVL.

CDR3 amino acids: CASTGVTYEQYF. In DNA form, the CDR3 reads TGTGCCAGCACAGGGGTTACCTACGAGCAGTACTTC. The V and J genes are TRBV2 and TRBJ2-7, with D possibly matching TRBD1 (6 bases). CDR1 is SNHLY and CDR2 is FYNNEI in the germline V gene. The V and J ends lost 7 bases and 2 bases respectively, with 9 bases between them. The CDR3 sequence is 12 residues long.

The chain is built from TRBV10-3 and TRBJ2-5; 12 bases line up with TRBD2. This CDR3 contains 14 residues. The V gene's germline CDR1 is ENHRY and CDR2 SYGVKD. V was clipped by 6 bases and J by 3 bases; unmatched bases: 2. This CDR3 is CAISPSGGEETQYF. DNA for the CDR3: TGTGCCATCAGCCCTAGCGGGGGGGAAGAGACCCAGTACTTC.